This TCR beta chain originates from a study of T cell responses to AZD1222 COVID-19 vaccine. Study-level results: Unmutated variant regions are reportedly the target of nearly half of TCRs that are spike-specific. It should be noted that donors were predominantly white British and more often female, and clonal diversity was possibly underestimated. Repertoire collection took place solely once the T cell response had peaked.

With regard to this clone: Its antigen is not identified.

Assay: immunoSEQ multiplex PCR; the TCRdb copy retains only in-frame clones and omits some. This repertoire shows some 150,000 clones, about 87% found once; its top ten account for roughly 3.5%. Trimming took 6 bases from V and 8 from J; bases not matched to a gene: 13. The CDR3 sequence is 15 residues long. Germline V CDR1 and CDR2: KGHSH, LQKENI. The TCR was taken from an adult in good health. V gene TRBV18 combines with J gene TRBJ2-3, with 8 bases that match TRBD2. The specimen comprised peripheral blood, sampled on day 0 of MenACWY control vaccination. The CDR3 region is CASSRPGTREGTQYF. Written as DNA, the CDR3 is TGTGCCAGCTCCCGGCCCGGGACTAGGGAAGGTACGCAGTATTTT.